These T cell receptor beta chains were read from a single sample in a study of persistence of HIV-infected CD4 T cells. Generated by immunoSEQ multiplex PCR, the TCRdb table keeps only in-frame clones and is missing some. Here the sample spans tens of thousands of clones, more than 70% being singletons. These receptors lack a known antigen. The material was CD4+ T cells sorted from PBMCs after approximately 19-hour stimulation, obtained from a patient who received antiretroviral therapy. The origin of the receptors is an adult man with HIV who was CMV-seropositive. The CDR3 runs from the conserved cysteine through the conserved F or W. The order of the fields is V gene, J gene, CDR3 protein.

TRBV3-1/TRBV3-2,TRBJ2-3,CASSQDVQRGGRDTQYF
TRBV20-1,TRBJ1-4,CSASNSVANEKLFF
TRBV6-1,TRBJ1-5,CASSEGSGGNQPQHF
TRBV6-5,TRBJ1-5,CASTRGVGNQPQHF
TRBV2,TRBJ2-3,CASSDPGRDADTQYF
TRBV2,TRBJ1-5,CASSGQGAAYSNQPQHF
TRBV14,TRBJ2-1,CASSPLNRDSEQFF
TRBV3-1/TRBV3-2,TRBJ1-2,CASSQARTYGYTF
TRBV4-2,TRBJ1-6,CASSQDEWKSPLHF
TRBV2,TRBJ1-1,CASTSDGKGTEAFF
TRBV11-2,TRBJ1-6,CASSLGLAGYNSPLHF
TRBV6-6,TRBJ1-3,CASSYRGSGNTIYF
TRBV18,TRBJ2-7,CASSFSGTGISPEQYF
TRBV28,TRBJ1-3,CASSPGHINTIYF
TRBV27,TRBJ1-1,CASSSLIPNRGTLRRDTEAFF
TRBV15,TRBJ1-2,CATSPPRGGQVYGYTF
TRBV6-5,TRBJ2-2,CASSYRGGKNTGELFF
TRBV27,TRBJ2-3,CASSLNRGVDTQYF